This TCR beta chain was sequenced for a study of shared clonotypes between healthy human individuals. Study-wide background: Donors, aged 18 to 49, were a couple of women and a few men.

The authors ran the assay at deep level. Under the authors' procedure: ImmunoSEQ yielded junction-only sequences lacking quality scores, so filtering differed. The assay was immunoSEQ multiplex PCR, and TCRdb's table has in-frame clones only and misses some. D and trimming come from the DNA, and the V and J calls and clone size come from that table. In the table there are some 1.5 million clones, around 97% of which are singletons. Whole-study results and caveats: Clonotypes not shared had lower generation probabilities than those common to all four donors.

This CDR3 spans 14 amino acids. The V gene's germline CDR1 is SGHAT and CDR2 FQNNGV. Trimming left V 5 bases short and J 4 bases short, with 15 bases between. For this clone: The antigen remains unidentified.

The receptor was isolated from a man between 25 and 39 years old in good health. Sequenced input: naive CD4+ T cells sorted from blood. Subset indicated: CD45RA+ positively selected. This rearrangement joins TRBV11-2 to TRBJ2-7, with a weak D call TRBD1 (5 bases). The CDR3: CASSLTRGKYEQYF. The CDR3 region has the DNA TGTGCCAGCAGCCTGACAAGGGGCAAGTACGAGCAGTACTTC.